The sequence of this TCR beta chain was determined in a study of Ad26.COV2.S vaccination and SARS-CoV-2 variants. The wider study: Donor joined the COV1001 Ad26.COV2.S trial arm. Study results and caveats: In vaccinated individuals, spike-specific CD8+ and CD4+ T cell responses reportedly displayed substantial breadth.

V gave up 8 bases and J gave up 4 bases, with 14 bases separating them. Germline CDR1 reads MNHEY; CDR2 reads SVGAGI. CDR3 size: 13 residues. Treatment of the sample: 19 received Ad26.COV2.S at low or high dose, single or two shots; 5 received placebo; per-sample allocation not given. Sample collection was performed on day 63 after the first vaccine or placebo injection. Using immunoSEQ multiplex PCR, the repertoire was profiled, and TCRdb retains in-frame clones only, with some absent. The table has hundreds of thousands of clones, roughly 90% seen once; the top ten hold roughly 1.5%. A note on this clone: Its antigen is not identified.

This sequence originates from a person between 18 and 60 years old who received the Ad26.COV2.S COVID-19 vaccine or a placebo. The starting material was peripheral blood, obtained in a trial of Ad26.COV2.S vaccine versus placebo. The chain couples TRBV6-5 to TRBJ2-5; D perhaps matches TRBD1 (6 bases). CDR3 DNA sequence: TGTGCCAGCGAATACAGGGACCGAGAGACCCAGTACTTC. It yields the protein CASEYRDRETQYF.